The rows below give T cell receptor beta chains drawn from one sample of a study of PD-L1 blockade in urothelial cancer. The table came from immunoSEQ multiplex PCR; TCRdb's copy has only in-frame clones and leaves some out. Of over 65,000 clones listed, roughly 90% are singletons. Specimen: PBMCs, collected around atezolizumab (anti-PD-L1) treatment. The receptors stem from a man between 65 and 80 years old with urothelial cancer. The CDR3 runs from the conserved cysteine through the conserved F or W. Size tells how often a clone was seen (once, few, many) or the class of an expanded clone, and some rows leave it out.

>few|TRBV15|15
CATSRAPNRDQPQHF
>NA|TRBV7-2|15
CASSSMWSSYNEQFF
>NA|TRBV6-6|16
CASSSSTGLSNQPQHF
>once|TRBV11-2|17
CASSLARPGLAGFEQFF
>NA|TRBV5-4|17
CASSPGGAGGSGNTIYF
>NA|TRBV27|14
CASSSPGQGSEQYF
>NA|TRBV6-1|14
CAGSLGQGNQPQHF
>NA|TRBV28|16
CATSHAAGTRPLSYTF
>NA|TRBV5-1|16
CASSLRQAVLNTEAFF
>NA|TRBV9|16
CASSPSIGGGGQPQHF
>NA|TRBV6-6|12
CASSTTGYEQYF
>NA|TRBV12-5|15
CASGLARTGGNEQFF
>NA|TRBV18|15
CASSPSQGPTGELFF
>NA|TRBV25-1|15
CASSDSGQGGYEQYF
>NA|TRBV5-1|17
CASSPGGTGNANEKLFF
>NA|TRBV19|14
CASTPGQGDYEQYF
>NA|TRBV5-6|16
CASSLNPGQGYNEQFF
>once|TRBV14|18
CASSQGLRPSVDTGELFF
>NA|TRBV28|14
CASSLSTGLDEQYF
>NA|TRBV19|16
CASSIPTGTRNTEAFF
>NA|TRBV7-6|14
CASSLTAGVYEQYF
>NA|TRBV5-4|14
CASSTGVLGNIQYF
>NA|TRBV6-1|15
CASSEEAGSSYEQYF
>few|TRBV19|15
CASSPDRATVYGYTF
>NA|TRBV7-3|16
CASSLTGKGPYNEQFF
>NA|TRBV11-2|16
CASSLVVGGTGNTIYF
>NA|TRBV11-2|11
CASNNEETQYF
>NA|TRBV11-2|16
CASSTGGQGSGNTIYF
>NA|TRBV10-2|14
CASRGTGGNQPQHF